This TCR beta chain comes out of a study of T cells in Graves' hyperthyroidism and ophthalmopathy. The CDR3 length is 15 residues. In germline, CDR1 is MNHNS, CDR2 SASEGT. J lost 5 bases, V lost 11 bases, and 14 bases had no gene match. RNA transcripts yielded amplified TCR beta CDR3 regions. Initially, a first-round RT-PCR of the TCR CDR3 employed the HTBI primer set. TCRdb re-derived calls from the multiplex PCR reads in MiXCR, one entry per CDR3 protein. Altogether hundreds of thousands of distinct CDR3 sequences are present, approximately 15% being singletons, with the ten largest covering roughly 10%. This clonotype has only a few counts.

The genes are TRBV6-1 and TRBJ2-5; 10 positions match TRBD2. The source of this sequence is a young woman with Graves' hyperthyroidism. Material for sequencing was blood. CDR3 sequence: CACGLASGSRETQYF. The CDR3, as DNA: TGTGCCTGTGGCCTGGCTAGCGGGAGTAGGGAGACCCAGTACTTC.